This TCR beta chain was obtained from a study of Ad26.COV2.S vaccination and SARS-CoV-2 variants. Study conclusions and caveats: Spike-specific TCR breadth in vaccine recipients exceeded that seen in placebo recipients. Reportedly, spike-specific CD8+ and CD4+ T cell responses achieved substantial breadth once vaccination had taken place.

The germline V gene has CDR1 SEHNR and CDR2 FQNEAQ (reference sequence). The V and J ends lost 4 bases and 0 bases respectively, with 18 bases between them. The CDR3 is made up of 18 amino acids. Of note for this clone: Its antigen is still unknown.

Treatment indicated: 19 received Ad26.COV2.S at low or high dose, single or two shots; roughly five received placebo; per-sample allocation not given. All samples were drawn on day 63, counting from the first vaccine or placebo injection. Generated by immunoSEQ multiplex PCR, the TCRdb table keeps only in-frame clones and is missing some. Altogether 300,000 to 400,000 clones are present, 70% to 90% being singletons, with the ten largest covering around 11%. The source was peripheral blood, collected in a trial of Ad26.COV2.S vaccine versus placebo. The sequence came from a person aged 18-65 years who received the Ad26.COV2.S COVID-19 vaccine or a placebo. V and J are TRBV7-9 and TRBJ1-4; D is undetermined. CDR3 nucleotide sequence: TGTGCCAGCAGCTGGAAGGGCTTATACGTTACAACTAATGAAAAACTGTTTTTT. It codes for CASSWKGLYVTTNEKLFF.